These 10 T cell receptor beta chains originate from one sample sequenced in a study of type 1 regulatory T cells. The antigens for these receptors are not known. TCRdb re-called the reads with MiXCR, one entry per CDR3 protein. The profile shows more than 60,000 distinct CDR3 sequences, about 50% of them singletons. The specimen was cultured non-Tr1 T cells, either the whole culture or a sorted T cell fraction (not recorded which). These receptors originate from a human donor in good health.

There are a few counts of this clonotype. This chain links TRBV2 with TRBJ1-5; possibly TRBD1 for D (5 bases). The germline CDR1 and CDR2 sequences are SNHLY and FYNNEI. Trimming stripped 8 bases from V and 6 bases from J, with 23 bases between. CDR3 size: 16 residues. This chain's CDR3 is CASGGRGQAAGQPQHF. CDR3 bases: TGTGCCAGCGGGGGAAGAGGCCAGGCGGCAGGTCAGCCCCAGCATTTT.

This clonotype was detected only a few times. V is TRBV20-1 and J is TRBJ2-2; D gene ambiguous. The CDR3 sequence is 12 residues long. Trimming took 3 bases from V and 1 from J, leaving 3 bases between them. Germline values: CDR1 DFQATT, CDR2 SNEGSKA (reference sequence). DNA for the CDR3: TGCAGTGCTAGCCAGAACACCGGGGAGCTGTTTTTT. This sequence encodes CSASQNTGELFF.

This clonotype was seen a single time. This rearrangement joins TRBV2 to TRBJ2-7; 8 positions agree with TRBD1. V was clipped by 5 bases and J by 1 base; unmatched bases: 7. The CDR3 length is 15 residues. Germline V gene lookup returns CDR1 SNHLY and CDR2 FYNNEI. CDR3 sequence (DNA): TGTGCCAGCAGTTCCGACAGGGGTCCGTCCTACGAGCAGTACTTC. Translated: CASSSDRGPSYEQYF.

V gene TRBV12-3 or TRBV12-4 combines with J gene TRBJ1-2, with D unclear. V was clipped by 6 bases and J by 3 bases, with 11 bases between them. The CDR3 is 13 amino acids. DNA of the CDR3: TGTGCCAGCAGCCTCTCCGGAGACTATGGCTACACCTTC. Its translation is CASSLSGDYGYTF.

The J gene is TRBJ2-7, the V gene TRBV27, with D unclear. Trimming cost V 6 bases and J 6 bases, with 9 bases left between them. The CDR3 loop spans 11 amino acids. CDR1 MNHEY and CDR2 SMNVEV come from the germline V gene (reference sequence). Written as DNA, the CDR3 is TGTGCCAGCAGCAAGTTACGCGAGCAGTACTTC. As protein: CASSKLREQYF.

This clonotype was observed a few times. V is TRBV5-1 and J is TRBJ2-2, with 12 bases that match TRBD2. Losses at the gene ends were 7 bases for V and 0 bases for J; bases not matched to a gene: 4. This CDR3 spans 16 amino acids. In germline, CDR1 is SGHRS, CDR2 YFSETQ. CDR3 loop: CASEASGGANTGELFF. The DNA for the CDR3 is TGCGCCAGCGAGGCTAGCGGGGGGGCGAACACCGGGGAGCTGTTTTTT.

The CDR3 here is CASSLGLNYNEQFF. CDR3 sequence (DNA): TGCGCCAGCAGCTTGGGGCTTAACTACAATGAGCAGTTCTTC. The chain links TRBV5-1 to TRBJ2-1, with no clear D. The CDR3 totals 14 residues. V gave up 0 bases and J gave up 3 bases, with 7 bases separating them. Germline CDR1 is SGHRS and CDR2 is YFSETQ.

This clonotype was found a few times. This chain links TRBV18 with TRBJ2-5; D tentatively reads TRBD1 or TRBD2 (6 bases each). Per germline, CDR1 KGHSH and CDR2 LQKENI. The CDR3 is 15 residues long. V gave up 3 bases and J gave up 5 bases, with 16 bases separating them. CDR3 loop: CASSPPYGGPETQYF. Here the CDR3 DNA reads TGTGCCAGCTCACCTCCTTACGGGGGCCCGGAGACCCAGTACTTC.

The chain carries TRBV7-2 and TRBJ2-5; D unresolved. The CDR3 covers 13 residues. Per the germline V gene, CDR1 is SGHTA and CDR2 is FQGNSA. The V end lost 1 base, the J end lost 5 bases, and 8 bases lay between the germline ends. The CDR3 reads CASSLGARETQYF. The CDR3, as DNA: TGTGCCAGCAGCTTAGGGGCACGCGAGACCCAGTACTTC.

The rearrangement joins TRBV28 to TRBJ2-4; D is possibly TRBD1 (8 bases). The CDR3 has 15 residues. The germline V gene encodes CDR1 MDHEN and CDR2 SYDVKM. Between the trimmed V and J ends, which lost 7 bases and 6 bases, there was a span of 19 bases. CDR3 DNA: TGTGCCAGCACCAAACAGGGGGGGGGTCGAAACATTCAGTACTTC. Translation gives CASTKQGGGRNIQYF.